The rows below give T cell receptor beta chains drawn from one sample of a study of shared clonotypes between healthy human individuals. TCRdb's copy holds only in-frame clones and misses some; the assay was immunoSEQ multiplex PCR. Of approximately 980,000 clones in the sample, roughly 72% are singletons; the top ten hold around 1.4%. The source material was memory CD4+ T cells sorted from blood. These receptors all stem from a man between 18 and 29 years old in good health. Both conserved end residues are part of each CDR3. D genes are given only for firm matches. Rows may omit the clone size; those that give it use once, few, many or a size class.

V	D	J	size	DNA	CDR3
TRBV5-5	.	TRBJ1-1	.	TGTGCCAGCAGCTTGGAGGTGGCAGGGGCCACTGAAGCTTTCTTT	CASSLEVAGATEAFF
TRBV28	TRBD2	TRBJ2-5	few	TGTGCCAGCAGTTGGGGGACTAGCGGGGAGACCCAGTACTTC	CASSWGTSGETQYF
TRBV28	.	TRBJ1-4	.	TGTGCCAGCAGTTTAACGGGCCTTCTGTTTTTT	CASSLTGLLFF
TRBV30	.	TRBJ2-1	few	TGTGCCTGGCGGCTTACTAGGACCGGGGGGCATGAGCAGTTCTTC	CAWRLTRTGGHEQFF
TRBV6-5	.	TRBJ2-2	.	TGTGCCAGCAGACCCCTAGGCGACACCGGGGAGCTGTTTTTT	CASRPLGDTGELFF
TRBV12-5	TRBD2	TRBJ2-2	.	TGTGCTAGTGGCCAACTAGCGGGAGGGCGTGACACCGGGGAGCTGTTTTTT	CASGQLAGGRDTGELFF
TRBV7-8	.	TRBJ2-7	once	TGTGCCAGCAGTTCTAACGGGGAGCAGTACTTC	CASSSNGEQYF
TRBV6-1	.	TRBJ2-3	.	TGTGCCAGCAGTGTTGACCCGAGCACAGATACGCAGTATTTT	CASSVDPSTDTQYF
TRBV5-8	TRBD2	TRBJ2-3	.	TGTGCCAGCGCCACTAGCGGGAGAACTGATACGCAGTATTTT	CASATSGRTDTQYF
TRBV29-1	TRBD1	TRBJ2-1	.	TGCAGCGCCGGACAGGGTAGGAATGAGCAGTTCTTC	CSAGQGRNEQFF
TRBV7-2	.	TRBJ2-2	few	TGTGCCAGCAGCTTAGCGCAGGGCAGCGGGGAGCTGTTTTTT	CASSLAQGSGELFF
TRBV6-6	.	TRBJ1-6	once	TGTGCCAGCAGTTATTCCGCTGATTCACCCCTCCACTTT	CASSYSADSPLHF
TRBV5-5	.	TRBJ1-2	.	TGTGCCAGCAGCTTCGGAACTAACTATGGCTACACCTTC	CASSFGTNYGYTF
TRBV19	.	TRBJ1-2	.	TGTGCCAGTACGTTAATCCGAGACTCTAACTATGGCTACACCTTC	CASTLIRDSNYGYTF
TRBV6-1	.	TRBJ2-7	.	TGTGCCAGCAGTCCCGGGAGTCGCTACGAGCAGTACTTC	CASSPGSRYEQYF
TRBV10-3	.	TRBJ2-1	many	TGTGCCATCAGTGAAGGGTTCTACAATGAGCAGTTCTTC	CAISEGFYNEQFF
TRBV6-5	.	TRBJ1-1	.	TGTGCCAGCAGTTACGTTCAGGACACTGAAGCTTTCTTT	CASSYVQDTEAFF
TRBV4-3	.	TRBJ1-5	.	TGCGCCAGCAGCCCCGCGAATGGGAAAGGATTGCCCCAGCATTTT	CASSPANGKGLPQHF
TRBV5-6	TRBD1	TRBJ2-4	many	TGTGCCAGCAGCGCTGGACAGGGGAGGGATCAGTACTTC	CASSAGQGRDQYF
TRBV6-1	.	TRBJ1-1	.	TGTGCCAGCAGTGTGGAGAAATGGGGTACCCGCAACACTGAAGCTTTCTTT	CASSVEKWGTRNTEAFF
TRBV27	.	TRBJ1-2	.	TGTGCCAGCAGCCACCCGGGACACTATGGCTACACCTTC	CASSHPGHYGYTF
TRBV6-4	TRBD2	TRBJ2-7	.	TGTGCCAGCAGAGGACTAGCGGGAGAAAAGGTGCAGTACTTC	CASRGLAGEKVQYF
TRBV7-6	.	TRBJ2-5	.	TGTGCCAGCAGCTTGACCACCGGCACCCAGTACTTC	CASSLTTGTQYF
TRBV18	TRBD1	TRBJ2-5	.	TGTGCCAGCTCACTGGGATCAGGGGGCCAAGAGACCCAGTACTTC	CASSLGSGGQETQYF
TRBV27	TRBD1	TRBJ2-7	.	TGTGCCAGCAGCCGAGGGGGCACCTCCTACGAGCAGTACTTC	CASSRGGTSYEQYF
TRBV6-5	.	TRBJ2-6	once	TGTGCCAGCAGTTACTCGATTCAGGGGGGCAACGTCCTGACTTTC	CASSYSIQGGNVLTF
TRBV18	.	TRBJ2-7	.	TGTGCCAGCTCACCCCCTCTAGGCTACGAGCAGTACTTC	CASSPPLGYEQYF
TRBV2	.	TRBJ1-4	.	TGTGCCAGCAGTAAGACAGGTTTGAATGAAAAACTGTTTTTT	CASSKTGLNEKLFF
TRBV4-3	.	TRBJ2-5	.	TGCGCCAGCAGCCTATTTACGGGGGACCAAGAGACCCAGTACTTC	CASSLFTGDQETQYF
TRBV15	TRBD1	TRBJ2-7	few	TGTGCCACCAGCAGAGATCGGGACAGGACCGAGCAGTACTTC	CATSRDRDRTEQYF
TRBV29-1	.	TRBJ1-4	.	TGCAGCGTTACCCAAACTAATGAAAAACTGTTTTTT	CSVTQTNEKLFF
TRBV5-1	.	TRBJ1-2	.	TGCGCCAGCAGCTTGGACGGGACAAATGGCTACACCTTC	CASSLDGTNGYTF
TRBV4-1	TRBD1	TRBJ2-7	.	TGCGCCAGCAGACAGGCCGGGACAGGGCTTAACGAGCAGTACTTC	CASRQAGTGLNEQYF
TRBV7-8	.	TRBJ2-7	.	TGTGCCAGCAGCTTAGTTCTAGCCGCCGACGAGCAGTACTTC	CASSLVLAADEQYF
TRBV5-1	.	TRBJ2-4	.	TGCGCCAGCAGCTTGGGACAGACCATTCAGTACTTC	CASSLGQTIQYF